The next 32 T cell receptor beta chains were all read from a single sample in a study of shared clonotypes between healthy human individuals. Profiling relied on immunoSEQ multiplex PCR, and the TCRdb table lists in-frame clones only, not all of them. Of roughly 500,000 clones listed, roughly 77% were seen once; the top ten hold under 15%. Sequences were obtained from PBMCs. Receptor source: a woman aged 40 to 50 in good health. Some clones in this sample may be carry-over from other donors' samples.

V gene TRBV5-1 combines with J gene TRBJ2-2; TRBD2 matches at 8 bases. CDR3 length equals 16 residues. Germline V lookup: CDR1 SGHRS, CDR2 YFSETQ. The V gene end was trimmed by 4 bases and the J gene end by 7 bases; junction bases not matched to a gene: 12. The CDR3 here is CASSPAASGPGGELFF. CDR3 DNA: TGCGCCAGCAGCCCCGCAGCTAGCGGGCCCGGCGGGGAGCTGTTTTTT. The variable domain in full, completed from reference TRBV5-1 and TRBJ2-2, reads KAGVTQTPRYLIKTRGQQVTLSCSPISGHRSVSWYQQTPGQGLQFLFEYFSETQRNKGNFPGRFSGRQFSNSRSEMNVSTLELGDSALYLCASSPAASGPGGELFFGEGSRLTVL.

The chain uses TRBV7-8 and TRBJ1-3, with a weak D call TRBD1 (5 bases). Trimming removed 5 bases from V and 4 bases from J, with 18 bases in between. The CDR3 has 16 amino acids. The germline CDR1 and CDR2 sequences are SGHVS and FQNEAQ. CDR3 amino acids: CASSPGVGAWGNTIYF. The DNA for the CDR3 is TGTGCCAGCAGCCCCGGTGTTGGGGCGTGGGGAAACACCATATATTTT.

The chain combines TRBV29-1 with TRBJ1-4; no clear D gene. V dropped 6 bases and J dropped 2 bases, with 10 bases sitting between them. The CDR3 is 13 amino acids. The germline CDR1 and CDR2 sequences are SQVTM and ANQGSEA. In nucleotides, the CDR3 is TGCAGCGTCACAGAGGTTACTAATGAAAAACTGTTTTTT. Protein product: CSVTEVTNEKLFF. Full variable domain (remainder filled in from reference TRBV29-1 and TRBJ1-4): SAVISQKPSRDICQRGTSLTIQCQVDSQVTMMFWYRQQPGQSLTLIATANQGSEATYESGFVIDKFPISRPNLTFSTLTVSNMSPEDSSIYLCSVTEVTNEKLFFGSGTQLSVL.

CDR3 amino acids: CASSRSAWGLFF. The CDR3 DNA is TGTGCCAGCAGTCGAAGTGCGTGGGGGCTGTTTTTT. This sequence joins TRBV2 and TRBJ2-2; no clear D. Germline V gene data show CDR1 as SNHLY and CDR2 as FYNNEI. This CDR3 contains 12 residues. V lost 5 bases, J lost 13 bases, and 14 bases lay in between. Looking up the rest from reference TRBV2 and TRBJ2-2 gives the full variable domain: EPEVTQTPSHQVTQMGQEVILRCVPISNHLYFYWYRQILGQKVEFLVSFYNNEISEKSEIFDDQFSVERPDGSNFTLKIRSTKLEDSAMYFCASSRSAWGLFFGEGSRLTVL.

A note on this clone: Other DNA sequences from this sample encode an identical CDR3 as well. This chain uses TRBV5-1 with TRBJ2-7; D unclear. The length of the CDR3 is 14 residues. V shed 2 bases and J shed 0 bases, with 9 bases lying between them. Germline V gene data show CDR1 as SGHRS and CDR2 as YFSETQ. CDR3 DNA sequence: TGCGCCAGCAGCTTAACCGGAAGCTCCTACGAGCAGTACTTC. Translation: CASSLTGSSYEQYF.

This rearrangement joins TRBV4-1 to TRBJ1-1, with D tentatively TRBD1 (6 bases). Trimming removed 2 bases at V and 7 bases at J, with 14 bases between. There are 14 residues in the CDR3. Germline CDR1 MGHRA, CDR2 YSYEKL. Here the CDR3 DNA reads TGCGCCAGCAGCCAAACTCAGGGGTGGGATGAAGCTTTCTTT. It translates to CASSQTQGWDEAFF.

This chain links TRBV30 with TRBJ2-1; D is perhaps TRBD2 (5 bases). Trimming cost V 0 bases and J 13 bases, with 19 bases left between them. CDR1 and CDR2 (germline): GTSNPN, SVGIG (reference sequence). This CDR3 comprises 14 residues. The CDR3: CAWSVPRGMGIQFF. The CDR3 DNA is TGTGCCTGGAGTGTACCGCGAGGGATGGGGATCCAGTTCTTC.

V gene TRBV4-3 combines with J gene TRBJ1-3; D may be TRBD1 (5 bases). With 0 bases removed from V and 0 bases from J, the gap between germline ends came to 21 bases. CDR1 and CDR2 from the germline V gene are LGHNA and YSLEER. The CDR3 extends over 20 amino acids. The DNA for the CDR3 is TGCGCCAGCAGCCAAGATCTGGGGGGTCTGCAGCGGGGCTCTGGAAACACCATATATTTT. This codes for CASSQDLGGLQRGSGNTIYF.

This chain connects TRBV4-1 to TRBJ1-2; tentative D call: TRBD1 (6 bases). In germline, CDR1 is MGHRA, CDR2 YSYEKL. Between the trimmed V and J ends, which lost 2 bases and 2 bases, there was a span of 9 bases. The CDR3 has 14 residues. CDR3 sequence reads: CASSQYDRNYGYTF. Here the CDR3 DNA reads TGCGCCAGCAGCCAATATGACAGGAACTATGGCTACACCTTC.

The J gene is TRBJ2-7, the V gene TRBV5-1, with 9 bases matching TRBD2. Germline-derived CDR1 and CDR2 are SGHRS and YFSETQ. V shed 0 bases and J 2 bases; nucleotides not matched to a gene: 3. The CDR3 contains 15 residues. The CDR3 region is CASSLASGKPYEQYF. CDR3 sequence (DNA): TGCGCCAGCAGCTTGGCTAGCGGGAAACCCTACGAGCAGTACTTC.

DNA of the CDR3: TGCAGCGTTGCTTCGGGGAACGAGCAGTACTTC. Its protein product is CSVASGNEQYF. The V gene is TRBV29-1, the J gene TRBJ2-7; possibly TRBD2 for D (5 bases). CDR1 and CDR2 from the germline V gene are SQVTM and ANQGSEA. This CDR3 contains 11 residues. The ends were cut back, 4 bases at V and 5 bases at J, with 9 bases in the middle.

This clone was found a few times. The chain combines TRBV7-9 with TRBJ2-5, with TRBD1 matching over 7 bases. The CDR3 length is 14 residues. Losses at the gene ends were 5 bases for V and 3 bases for J; bases not matched to a gene: 6. Germline lookup yields CDR1 SEHNR and CDR2 FQNEAQ (reference sequence). The CDR3 bases are TGTGCCAGCAGCAGACAGGGTTCAAAAGAGACCCAGTACTTC. It codes for CASSRQGSKETQYF.

This clone appeared a single time. This rearrangement joins TRBV28 to TRBJ2-3, with TRBD2 matching 8 bases. This CDR3 comprises 15 residues. CDR1 and CDR2 from the germline V gene are MDHEN and SYDVKM. V lost 7 bases, J lost 4 bases, and 10 bases stayed unmatched. CDR3 in DNA: TGTGCCAGCACCAAAGCGGGAGCTGTCGCAGATACGCAGTATTTT. It codes for CASTKAGAVADTQYF.

The rearrangement joins TRBV6-5 to TRBJ1-5; D unresolved. The length of the CDR3 is 12 residues. The V and J ends lost 6 bases and 4 bases respectively, with 7 bases between them. Germline V gene lookup returns CDR1 MNHEY and CDR2 SVGAGI. CDR3 coding DNA: TGTGCCAGCAGCCGCCCAAATCAGCCCCAGCATTTT. Encoded protein: CASSRPNQPQHF.

This clone appeared a single time. V and J are TRBV28 and TRBJ2-6; D unresolved. This CDR3 is built from 14 residues. Germline V gene sequence: CDR1 MDHEN, CDR2 SYDVKM. With 3 bases removed from V and 0 bases from J, the gap between germline ends came to 3 bases. The CDR3 here is CASSFYSGANVLTF. CDR3 coding DNA: TGTGCCAGCAGTTTTTACTCTGGGGCCAACGTCCTGACTTTC.

The rearrangement uses TRBV7-6 and TRBJ2-1; D might be TRBD1 (6 bases). The germline V gene encodes CDR1 SGHVS and CDR2 FNYEAQ. The CDR3 totals 15 residues. V shed 5 bases and J shed 6 bases, with 17 bases lying between them. CDR3 sequence (DNA): TGTGCCAGCAGCCCAAAAGTGGGACACATCAATGAGCAGTTCTTC. Encoded protein: CASSPKVGHINEQFF.

The chain carries TRBV28 and TRBJ1-2; tentatively, D is TRBD1 (5 bases). V shed 6 bases and J shed 3 bases, with 14 bases lying between them. This CDR3 has 14 amino acids. Germline V lookup: CDR1 MDHEN, CDR2 SYDVKM. The CDR3: CASSPGNEDYGYTF. In nucleotides, the CDR3 is TGTGCCAGCAGCCCAGGGAACGAGGACTATGGCTACACCTTC.

V and J are TRBV5-1 and TRBJ1-6, with D perhaps TRBD1 (5 bases). Germline V gene lookup returns CDR1 SGHRS and CDR2 YFSETQ. The V and J ends lost 1 base and 8 bases respectively, with 13 bases between them. This CDR3 contains 15 residues. The chain's CDR3 is CASSLKSGLDSPLHF. For the CDR3, the DNA is TGCGCCAGCAGCTTGAAGTCAGGGCTGGATTCACCCCTCCACTTT.

This clone was detected only once. The chain links TRBV9 to TRBJ1-2, with TRBD1 matching over 12 bases. V was pared by 3 bases and J by 3 bases, with 12 bases of the junction left unmatched. The germline V gene has CDR1 SGDLS and CDR2 YYNGEE. This CDR3 has 18 amino acids. CDR3 amino acids: CASSDTGTGGDFYYGYTF. As DNA, the CDR3 is TGTGCCAGCAGCGACACTGGGACAGGGGGCGATTTTTACTATGGCTACACCTTC.

The chain recombines TRBV13 with TRBJ2-7; 9 bases map to TRBD1. This CDR3 region has 14 residues. Unmatched junction bases numbered 8, after V lost 5 bases and J lost 6 bases. From germline, CDR1 is PRHDT and CDR2 FYEKMQ (reference sequence). As DNA, the CDR3 is TGTGCCAGCAGCACCGGGACAGGGTTTCTCGAGCAGTACTTC. Its translation: CASSTGTGFLEQYF.

The rearrangement joins TRBV19 to TRBJ1-1, with D possibly being TRBD1 (6 bases). The germline gives CDR1 LNHDA, CDR2 SQIVND (reference sequence). V lost 1 base to trimming and J lost 0 bases, with 9 bases between them. This CDR3 region has 15 residues. The CDR3 region has the DNA TGTGCCAGTAGTATAGCAGGGGCGATGAACACTGAAGCTTTCTTT. Protein: CASSIAGAMNTEAFF. Full variable domain (missing parts from reference TRBV19 and TRBJ1-1): DGGITQSPKYLFRKEGQNVTLSCEQNLNHDAMYWYRQDPGQGLRLIYYSQIVNDFQKGDIAEGYSVSREKKESFPLTVTSAQKNPTAFYLCASSIAGAMNTEAFFGQGTRLTVV.

Comment on this clone: A read error is the likely source, as a far larger clone sits one nucleotide away. V gene TRBV7-9 combines with J gene TRBJ2-2, with a tentative D call TRBD2 (5 bases). This CDR3 spans 11 amino acids. Germline CDR1 and CDR2: SEHNR and FQNEAQ (reference sequence). V was pared by 8 bases and J by 5 bases, with 6 bases between. The CDR3 nucleotides are TGTGCCAGCCGCGGGACCGGGGAGCTGTTTTTT. Its translation: CASRGTGELFF.

The V call is TRBV14, the J call TRBJ2-7; D possibly corresponds to TRBD2 (7 bases). This CDR3 contains 15 residues. Germline V gives CDR1 SGHDN, CDR2 FVKESK. V lost 4 bases and J 6 bases, leaving 19 bases between the germline ends. CDR3 residues: CASSPQSGGAGEQYF. The CDR3 bases are TGTGCCAGCAGCCCCCAATCGGGGGGCGCGGGCGAGCAGTACTTC.

The J gene is TRBJ1-5, the V gene TRBV21-1. TRBV21-1 is listed as a pseudogene. CDR3 size: 15 residues. The CDR3 reads CASSKGFGAWQPQHF. The CDR3 DNA is TGTGCCAGCAGCAAAGGTTTCGGTGCTTGGCAGCCCCAGCATTTT.

V is TRBV19 and J is TRBJ2-1, with 9 bases that match TRBD1. The CDR3 loop spans 15 amino acids. In germline, CDR1 is LNHDA, CDR2 SQIVND (reference sequence). The J segment lost 2 bases and the V segment lost 6 bases, leaving 5 bases of the junction unmatched. The CDR3 spells CASRGRQGAYNEQFF. The DNA for the CDR3 is TGTGCCAGTAGGGGTCGACAGGGGGCCTACAATGAGCAGTTCTTC. The full variable domain, rest sourced from reference TRBV19 and TRBJ2-1, is DGGITQSPKYLFRKEGQNVTLSCEQNLNHDAMYWYRQDPGQGLRLIYYSQIVNDFQKGDIAEGYSVSREKKESFPLTVTSAQKNPTAFYLCASRGRQGAYNEQFFGPGTRLTVL.

This rearrangement joins TRBV10-3 to TRBJ2-7; 9 nucleotides align to TRBD2. V gave up 6 bases and J gave up 5 bases; unmatched junction bases: 14. The V gene's germline CDR1 is ENHRY and CDR2 SYGVKD. CDR3 length: 16 amino acids. Here the CDR3 DNA reads TGTGCCATCAGCGATTCCGGTACTAGCGGGTTAGACGAGCAGTACTTC. It yields the protein CAISDSGTSGLDEQYF.

CDR3 in amino acids: CASSQEVDAEAFF. The CDR3 DNA reads as TGCGCCAGCAGCCAAGAGGTGGACGCTGAAGCTTTCTTT. This rearrangement joins TRBV4-3 to TRBJ1-1; D gene unclear. The germline V gene encodes CDR1 LGHNA and CDR2 YSLEER. Trimming removed 0 bases at V and 6 bases at J, with 8 bases between. This CDR3 is built from 13 residues.

The gene calls are TRBV28 and TRBJ2-7, with TRBD2 matching 13 bases. Germline V gene sequence: CDR1 MDHEN, CDR2 SYDVKM. Trimming removed 5 bases from V and 3 bases from J; junction bases left unmatched: 4. The CDR3 has 15 residues. The CDR3: CASSPGLAGDYEQYF. The CDR3 nucleotides are TGTGCCAGCAGTCCAGGACTAGCGGGGGACTACGAGCAGTACTTC.

The count of this clone is one. The chain has TRBV7-9 and TRBJ1-3; D is undetermined. With 5 bases removed from V and 0 bases from J, the gap between germline ends came to 11 bases. The CDR3 spans 15 residues. Germline V CDR1 and CDR2: SEHNR, FQNEAQ (reference sequence). CDR3 coding DNA: TGTGCCAGCAGCCGCGGGCCAGGCTCTGGAAACACCATATATTTT. This sequence encodes CASSRGPGSGNTIYF.

The rearrangement uses TRBV25-1 and TRBJ1-1; no clear D. The CDR3 has 15 residues. Trimming pared 6 bases from V and 1 base from J, leaving 15 bases between. Germline CDR1 is MGHDK and CDR2 is SYGVNS. The CDR3 sequence is CASSPIGQPNTEAFF. CDR3 DNA sequence: TGTGCCAGCAGCCCCATCGGGCAGCCGAACACTGAAGCTTTCTTT. Complete variable domain (other parts from reference TRBV25-1 and TRBJ1-1): EADIYQTPRYLVIGTGKKITLECSQTMGHDKMYWYQQDPGMELHLIHYSYGVNSTEKGDLSSESTVSRIRTEHFPLTLESARPSHTSQYLCASSPIGQPNTEAFFGQGTRLTVV.

The J gene is TRBJ1-3, the V gene TRBV28; D is undetermined. Germline lookup yields CDR1 MDHEN and CDR2 SYDVKM. This CDR3 spans 12 amino acids. Between the trimmed V and J ends, which lost 8 bases and 0 bases, there was a span of 5 bases. CDR3 bases: TGTGCCAGCTTTAGCTCTGGAAACACCATATATTTT. Protein product: CASFSSGNTIYF.

The V call is TRBV15, the J call TRBJ2-7; TRBD1 might be the D (6 bases). The CDR3 is 15 amino acids. V shed 0 bases and J shed 2 bases, with 11 bases lying between them. Germline V gene data show CDR1 as LNHNV and CDR2 as YYDKDF (reference sequence). As DNA, the CDR3 is TGTGCCACCAGCAGAGACGGGACAAACACCTACGAGCAGTACTTC. It specifies CATSRDGTNTYEQYF.